Listed here are 21 T cell receptor beta chains from one sample, sequenced in a study of technical replicates of blood from four donors. Method: immunoSEQ multiplex PCR; TCRdb's copy keeps in-frame clones and lacks some. The sample comprises roughly 70,000 clones, approximately 94% of which are singletons, and 0.3% to 0.45% rests with the top ten. The sequencing input was T cells isolated from PBMCs. All receptors derive from a human donor in good health.

The rearrangement uses TRBV6-5 and TRBJ1-1, with 7 bases matching TRBD1. The CDR3 has 15 amino acids. V lost 5 bases and J lost 5; bases outside the gene matches: 11. CDR1 and CDR2 from the germline V gene are MNHEY and SVGAGI. The CDR3 here is CASSPRQGGNTEAFF. The CDR3 nucleotides read TGTGCCAGCAGTCCGCGACAGGGAGGAAATACTGAAGCTTTCTTT.

J is TRBJ1-2 and V is TRBV18, with 11 bases matching TRBD1. CDR1 is KGHSH, CDR2 LQKENI, per germline. CDR3 length: 14 residues. V was pared by 6 bases and J by 4 bases, with 4 bases of the junction left unmatched. CDR3 coding DNA: TGTGCCAGCTCCGGACAGGGGGCGATCTATGGCTACACCTTC. Protein: CASSGQGAIYGYTF.

The J gene is TRBJ2-6, the V gene TRBV7-3; 9 nucleotides match TRBD2. The CDR3 loop spans 16 amino acids. V lost 2 bases, J lost 1 base, and 0 bases stayed unmatched. Germline CDR1 reads SGHTA; CDR2 reads FQGTGA. CDR3 residues: CASSLAGGSGANVLTF. DNA for the CDR3: TGTGCCAGCAGCTTAGCGGGAGGGTCTGGGGCCAACGTCCTGACTTTC. Using reference TRBV7-3 and TRBJ2-6 for the parts outside the CDR3, the full variable domain is GAGVSQTPSNKVTEKGKYVELRCDPISGHTALYWYRQSLGQGPEFLIYFQGTGAADDSGLPNDRFFAVRPEGSVSTLKIQRTERGDSAVYLCASSLAGGSGANVLTFGAGSRLTVL.

The rearrangement links TRBV11-3 to TRBJ2-2, with TRBD2 as a possible D gene (6 bases). The V gene's germline CDR1 is SGHNT and CDR2 YENEEA. This CDR3 is built from 16 residues. V lost 4 bases to trimming and J lost 5 bases, with 17 bases between them. The CDR3 protein is CASSSREPNPTGELFF. In DNA form, the CDR3 reads TGTGCCAGCAGCTCCCGGGAGCCAAATCCTACCGGGGAGCTGTTTTTT. The whole variable domain, remainder taken from reference TRBV11-3 and TRBJ2-2, is EAGVVQSPRYKIIEKKQPVAFWCNPISGHNTLYWYLQNLGQGPELLIRYENEEAVDDSQLPKDRFSAERLKGVDSTLKIQPAELGDSAVYLCASSSREPNPTGELFFGEGSRLTVL.

This clone was observed once. CDR3 protein: CASSEGTGFHNEQFF. The CDR3 DNA reads as TGTGCCAGCAGTGAGGGGACAGGGTTCCACAATGAGCAGTTCTTC. The chain uses TRBV6-1 and TRBJ2-1; 9 bases line up with TRBD1. The CDR3 runs 15 residues. The ends lost 3 bases at V and 5 bases at J; junction bases unmatched: 5. Germline-derived CDR1 and CDR2 are MNHNS and SASEGT.

This chain joins TRBV23-1 and TRBJ1-2; no clear D gene. TRBV23-1 carries the ORF label, with uncertain function. V gave up 7 bases and J gave up 0 bases, with 12 bases separating them. The CDR3 contains 14 residues. The CDR3 sequence is CASKNGLTNYGYTF. The CDR3 coding sequence is TGCGCCAGCAAGAACGGACTGACTAACTATGGCTACACCTTC.

V usage is TRBV5-4 and J usage is TRBJ2-7; 7 nucleotides align to TRBD2. V gave up 3 bases and J gave up 7 bases; unmatched junction bases: 19. This CDR3 is 17 amino acids long. Per the germline V gene, CDR1 is SGHNT and CDR2 is YYREEE (reference sequence). CDR3 residues: CASSSAGSGLVGWEQYF. CDR3 DNA sequence: TGTGCCAGCAGCTCCGCGGGTTCAGGACTAGTCGGTTGGGAGCAGTACTTC.

V gene TRBV25-1 combines with J gene TRBJ2-1; D gene uncertain. Per germline, CDR1 MGHDK and CDR2 SYGVNS. V was trimmed by 1 base and J by 0 bases, leaving 10 bases between them. The CDR3 loop spans 16 amino acids. CDR3: CASSESEISSYNEQFF. Written as DNA, the CDR3 is TGTGCCAGCAGTGAATCGGAGATCAGCTCCTACAATGAGCAGTTCTTC.

In its sample, this clone was seen once. V and J are TRBV19 and TRBJ2-7; TRBD1 matches at 10 bases. V was pared by 5 bases and J by 2 bases, with 3 bases of the junction left unmatched. Germline assignment: CDR1 LNHDA and CDR2 SQIVND (reference sequence). CDR3 length equals 14 residues. The CDR3 coding sequence is TGTGCCAGTAGTCATGACAGGGGGCCCTACGAGCAGTACTTC. Encoded protein: CASSHDRGPYEQYF.

The gene calls are TRBV7-9 and TRBJ1-2, with D possibly TRBD1 on 5 matching bases. V lost 6 bases and J lost 11, with 16 bases in between. The CDR3 length is 12 residues. Germline loops: CDR1 SEHNR, CDR2 FQNEAQ (reference sequence). The CDR3 bases are TGTGCCAGCAGTCCTCAGGGTAGTGGATACACCTTC. Its protein product is CASSPQGSGYTF. The variable domain in full, completed from reference TRBV7-9 and TRBJ1-2, reads DTGVSQNPRHKITKRGQNVTFRCDPISEHNRLYWYRQTLGQGPEFLTYFQNEAQLEKSRLLSDRFSAERPKGSFSTLEIQRTEQGDSAMYLCASSPQGSGYTFGSGTRLTVV.

The V call is TRBV6-6, the J call TRBJ2-7; 7 bases are a match to TRBD1. Trimming at V came to 6 bases and at J to 1 base, leaving 9 bases not matched to a gene. Germline V CDR1 and CDR2: MNHNY, SVGAGI (reference sequence). The CDR3 is made up of 15 amino acids. The CDR3 loop is CASRYGQDRSYEQYF. The DNA for the CDR3 is TGTGCCAGCAGGTACGGACAGGATCGTTCCTACGAGCAGTACTTC.

The rearrangement uses TRBV29-1 and TRBJ1-2; possibly TRBD1 for D (5 bases). This CDR3 is 12 amino acids long. Germline assignment: CDR1 SQVTM and CDR2 ANQGSEA. Trimming took off 2 bases at V and 2 bases at J, with 6 bases between the two ends. CDR3 sequence (DNA): TGCAGCGTTGAAAGGGGAAACTATGGCTACACCTTC. Its translation: CSVERGNYGYTF.

J is TRBJ2-3 and V is TRBV27, with 8 bases fitting TRBD1. The J segment lost 2 bases and the V segment lost 8 bases, leaving 3 bases of the junction unmatched. The CDR3 has 13 amino acids. Per the germline V gene, CDR1 is MNHEY and CDR2 is SMNVEV (reference sequence). The CDR3 is CASGQGATDTQYF. CDR3 DNA sequence: TGTGCCAGCGGACAGGGCGCCACAGATACGCAGTATTTT.

V gene TRBV15 combines with J gene TRBJ2-2; 13 bases map to TRBD2. The CDR3 has 16 residues. V lost 1 base, J lost 8 bases, and 4 bases stayed unmatched. CDR1 is LNHNV and CDR2 is YYDKDF in the germline V gene (reference sequence). The CDR3 here is CATSRGTSGRAGELFF. CDR3 DNA sequence: TGTGCCACCAGCAGAGGGACTAGCGGGAGAGCGGGGGAGCTGTTTTTT.

The rearrangement uses TRBV9 and TRBJ2-2, with 9 bases matching TRBD2. The CDR3 spans 15 residues. Losses at the gene ends were 5 bases for V and 3 bases for J; bases not matched to a gene: 5. In germline, CDR1 is SGDLS, CDR2 YYNGEE. The CDR3 bases are TGTGCCAGCAGTTACAGCGGGAGGTACACCGGGGAGCTGTTTTTT. It codes for CASSYSGRYTGELFF.

The CDR3 region has the DNA TGTGCCAGCAGCTCCCAGACTAGCGGGAGGCAGTTCTTC. It encodes CASSSQTSGRQFF. The J gene is TRBJ2-1, the V gene TRBV7-7; TRBD2 agrees at 12 bases. The CDR3 is made up of 13 amino acids. J was trimmed by 12 bases and V by 4 bases; bases with no gene match: 4. CDR1 is SSHAT, CDR2 FNYEAQ, per germline (reference sequence).

The chain uses TRBV30 and TRBJ2-5; 7 nucleotides line up with TRBD1. The V segment lost 0 bases and the J segment 1 base; nucleotides outside the gene matches: 2. The CDR3 is made up of 14 amino acids. Germline V gene lookup returns CDR1 GTSNPN and CDR2 SVGIG (reference sequence). The CDR3 DNA sequence: TGTGCCTGGAGTGTACCAGGGGGCCAAGAGACCCAGTACTTC. Translated: CAWSVPGGQETQYF.

The gene calls are TRBV7-9 and TRBJ1-2; D not resolved. This CDR3 has 13 amino acids. In germline, CDR1 is SEHNR, CDR2 FQNEAQ (reference sequence). The V end was cut by 5 bases, the J end by 6 bases, with 13 bases between. The CDR3 spells CASSHRVRNGYTF. The CDR3 bases are TGTGCCAGCAGCCACCGGGTCCGGAATGGCTACACCTTC.

This clone was picked up a small number of times. The gene calls are TRBV11-2 and TRBJ2-7; 8 nucleotides line up with TRBD1. Germline trimming cut 5 bases from V and 6 bases from J; bases unmatched to any gene: 6. Per germline, CDR1 SGHAT and CDR2 FQNNGV. There are 13 residues in the CDR3. CDR3 sequence: CASSLQGAGEQYF. CDR3 coding DNA: TGTGCCAGCAGCCTGCAGGGGGCTGGCGAGCAGTACTTC.

For the CDR3, the DNA is TGTGCCAGCAGCCAAGGTAGCGGGACCTACAATGAGCAGTTCTTC. Residues: CASSQGSGTYNEQFF. V usage is TRBV4-2 and J usage is TRBJ2-1; 8 nucleotides align to TRBD2. The CDR3 consists of 15 residues. The germline gives CDR1 LGHNA, CDR2 YNFKEQ. J gave up 2 bases and V 1 base, and 1 base lay outside the gene matches.

CDR3 in DNA: TGTGCCAGCAGCTTAGGTCAGATGATCTCTGGAAACACCATATATTTT. It translates to CASSLGQMISGNTIYF. J is TRBJ1-3 and V is TRBV7-8; no clear D. The CDR3 contains 16 residues. V shed 1 base and J shed 0 bases, with 10 bases lying between them. Germline loops: CDR1 SGHVS, CDR2 FQNEAQ. Together with reference TRBV7-8 and TRBJ1-3, the CDR3 gives the full variable domain: GAGVSQSPRYKVAKRGQDVALRCDPISGHVSLFWYQQALGQGPEFLTYFQNEAQLDKSGLPSDRFFAERPEGSVSTLKIQRTQQEDSAVYLCASSLGQMISGNTIYFGEGSWLTVV.